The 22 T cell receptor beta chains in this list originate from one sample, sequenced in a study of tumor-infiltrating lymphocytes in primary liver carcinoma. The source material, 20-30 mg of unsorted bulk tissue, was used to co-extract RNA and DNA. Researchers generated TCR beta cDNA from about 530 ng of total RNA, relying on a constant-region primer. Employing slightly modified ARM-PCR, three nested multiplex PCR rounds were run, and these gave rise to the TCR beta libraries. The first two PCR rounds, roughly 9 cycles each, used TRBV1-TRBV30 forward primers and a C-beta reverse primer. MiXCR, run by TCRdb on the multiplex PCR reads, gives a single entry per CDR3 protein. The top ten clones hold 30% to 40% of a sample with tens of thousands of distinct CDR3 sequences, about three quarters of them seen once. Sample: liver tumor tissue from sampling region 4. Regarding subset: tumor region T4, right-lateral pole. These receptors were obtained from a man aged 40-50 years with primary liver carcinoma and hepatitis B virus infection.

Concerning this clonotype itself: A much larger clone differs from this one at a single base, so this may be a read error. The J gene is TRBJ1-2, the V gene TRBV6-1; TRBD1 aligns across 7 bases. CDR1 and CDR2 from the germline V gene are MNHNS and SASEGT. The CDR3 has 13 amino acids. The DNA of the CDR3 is TGTGTCAGCAATACGGGACAGTCATATGGCTACACCTTC. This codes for CVSNTGQSYGYTF.

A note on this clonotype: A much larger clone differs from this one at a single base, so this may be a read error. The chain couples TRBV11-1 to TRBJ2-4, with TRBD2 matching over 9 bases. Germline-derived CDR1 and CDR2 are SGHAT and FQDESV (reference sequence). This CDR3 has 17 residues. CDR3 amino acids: CASSFPGTSRTKDIQYF. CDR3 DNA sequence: TGTGCCAGCAGCTTTCCCGGGACTAGCAGGACCAAAGACATTCAATACTTC.

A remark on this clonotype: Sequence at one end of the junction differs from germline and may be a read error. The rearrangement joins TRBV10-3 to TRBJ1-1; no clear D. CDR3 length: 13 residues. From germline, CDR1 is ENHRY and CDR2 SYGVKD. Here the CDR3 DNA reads TGTGCCATCAAGGCGCGGGAGAACACTGAAGCTTTCTTC. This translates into CAIKARENTEAFF.

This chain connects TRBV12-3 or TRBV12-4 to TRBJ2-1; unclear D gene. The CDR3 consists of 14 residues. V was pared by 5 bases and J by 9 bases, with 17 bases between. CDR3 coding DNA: TGTGCCAGCAGTCAAGTGCAAGCGCTAAGTGAGCAGTTCTTC. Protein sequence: CASSQVQALSEQFF.

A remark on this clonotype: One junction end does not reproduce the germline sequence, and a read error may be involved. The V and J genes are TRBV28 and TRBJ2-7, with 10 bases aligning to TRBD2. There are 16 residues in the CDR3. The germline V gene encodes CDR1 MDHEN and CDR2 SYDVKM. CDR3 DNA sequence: TGTGCCAGCAGTGAACGGGGACTAGCGTCCTCCTACAAGCAGTACTTC. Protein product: CASSERGLASSYKQYF.

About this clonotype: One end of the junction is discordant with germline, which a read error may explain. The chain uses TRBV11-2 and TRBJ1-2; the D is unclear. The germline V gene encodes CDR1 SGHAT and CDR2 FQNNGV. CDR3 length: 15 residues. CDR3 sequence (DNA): TGTACCAGCAGCTTAGGTGGAACAGCCCTAGGAGACCACACCTTC. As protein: CTSSLGGTALGDHTF.

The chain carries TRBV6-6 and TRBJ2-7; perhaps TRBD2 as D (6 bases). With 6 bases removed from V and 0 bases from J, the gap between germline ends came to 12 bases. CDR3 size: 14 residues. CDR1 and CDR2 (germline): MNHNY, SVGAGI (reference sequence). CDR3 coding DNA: TGTGCCAGCAGAACGATTAGCGGCTCCTACGAGCAGTACTTC. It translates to CASRTISGSYEQYF.

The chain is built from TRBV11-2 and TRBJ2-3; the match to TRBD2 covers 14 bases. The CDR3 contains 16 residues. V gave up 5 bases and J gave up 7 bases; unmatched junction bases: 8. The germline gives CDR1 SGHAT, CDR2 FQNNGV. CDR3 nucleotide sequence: TGTGCCAGCAGCCAACGACTAGCGGGAGGGGCAAATACGCAGTATTTT. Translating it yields CASSQRLAGGANTQYF.

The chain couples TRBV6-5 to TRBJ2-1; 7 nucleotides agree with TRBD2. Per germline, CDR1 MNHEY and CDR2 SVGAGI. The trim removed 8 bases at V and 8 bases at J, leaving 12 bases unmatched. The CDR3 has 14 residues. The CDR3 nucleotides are TGTGCCAGCGCCAAGCTAGTGAGCGGGGATGAGCAGTTCTTC. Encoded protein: CASAKLVSGDEQFF.

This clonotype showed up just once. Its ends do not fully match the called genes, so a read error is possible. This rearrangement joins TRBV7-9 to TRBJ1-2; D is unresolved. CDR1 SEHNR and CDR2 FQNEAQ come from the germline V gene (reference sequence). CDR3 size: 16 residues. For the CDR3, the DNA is TGTGCCAGCACCCCCGAGGGCAAGCTGTCCCAGTATGACTACACCTTC. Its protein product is CASTPEGKLSQYDYTF.

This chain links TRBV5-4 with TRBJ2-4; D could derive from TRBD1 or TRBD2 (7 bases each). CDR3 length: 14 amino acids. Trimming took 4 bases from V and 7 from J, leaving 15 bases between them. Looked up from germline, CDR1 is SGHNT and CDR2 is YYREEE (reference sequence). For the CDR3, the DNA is TGTGCCAGCAGCCGAGACAGGGAGGGGAACATTCAGTACTTC. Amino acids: CASSRDREGNIQYF.

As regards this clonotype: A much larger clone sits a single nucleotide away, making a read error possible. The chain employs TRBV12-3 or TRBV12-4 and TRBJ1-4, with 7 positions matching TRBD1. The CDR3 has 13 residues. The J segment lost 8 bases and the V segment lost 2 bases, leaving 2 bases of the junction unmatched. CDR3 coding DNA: TGTGCCAGCAGTTTAACAGGGGTCGAAAAACTGTTTTTT. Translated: CASSLTGVEKLFF.

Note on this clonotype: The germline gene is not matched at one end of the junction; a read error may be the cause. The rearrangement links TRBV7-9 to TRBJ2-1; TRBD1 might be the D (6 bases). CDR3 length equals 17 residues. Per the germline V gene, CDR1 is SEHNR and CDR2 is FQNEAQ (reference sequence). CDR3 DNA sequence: TGTGTCAGTAGCTTACCATATCAGGGGCCTAAAACAAATGAACAGTTCTTC. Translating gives CVSSLPYQGPKTNEQFF.

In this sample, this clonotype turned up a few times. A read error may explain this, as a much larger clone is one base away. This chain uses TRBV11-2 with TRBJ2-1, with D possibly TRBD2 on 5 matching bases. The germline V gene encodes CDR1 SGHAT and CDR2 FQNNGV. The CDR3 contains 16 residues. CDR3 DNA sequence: TGTACCAGCAGCTCGCGCCCCAGCAGGAGGATCTATGAGCAGTTCTTC. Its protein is CTSSSRPSRRIYEQFF.

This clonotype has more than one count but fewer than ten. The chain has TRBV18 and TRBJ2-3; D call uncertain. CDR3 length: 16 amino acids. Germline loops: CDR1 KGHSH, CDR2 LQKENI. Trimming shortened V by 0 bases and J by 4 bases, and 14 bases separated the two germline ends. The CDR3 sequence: CASSPPTVVMADTQYF. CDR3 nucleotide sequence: TGTGCCAGCTCACCACCGACTGTTGTTATGGCAGATACGCAGTATTTT.

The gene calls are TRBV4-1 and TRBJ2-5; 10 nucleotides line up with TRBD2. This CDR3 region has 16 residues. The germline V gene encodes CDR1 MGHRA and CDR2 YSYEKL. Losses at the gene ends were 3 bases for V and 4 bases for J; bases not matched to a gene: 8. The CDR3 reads CASSHGSSSGRETQYF. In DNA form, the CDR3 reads TGCGCCAGCAGCCACGGGTCGTCTAGCGGGAGAGAGACCCAGTACTTC.

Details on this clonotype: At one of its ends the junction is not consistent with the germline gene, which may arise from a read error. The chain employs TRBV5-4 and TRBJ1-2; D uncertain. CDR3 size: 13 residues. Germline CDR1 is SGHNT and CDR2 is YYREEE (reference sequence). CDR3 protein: CASSRDGNYGYTF. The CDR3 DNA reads TGTGCCAGCAGTCGAGACGGGAACTATGGCTATACCTTC.

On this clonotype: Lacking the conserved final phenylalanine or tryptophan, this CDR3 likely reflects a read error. This CDR3 is CASSPQREGLSEQFS. Here the CDR3 DNA reads TGTGCCAGCAGCCCCCAGCGGGAGGGATTAAGTGAGCAGTTCTCC. The chain recombines TRBV11-2 with TRBJ2-1; TRBD2 matches at 10 bases. J was trimmed by 9 bases and V by 5 bases; bases with no gene match: 10. This CDR3 is 15 amino acids long. The germline CDR1 and CDR2 sequences are SGHAT and FQNNGV.

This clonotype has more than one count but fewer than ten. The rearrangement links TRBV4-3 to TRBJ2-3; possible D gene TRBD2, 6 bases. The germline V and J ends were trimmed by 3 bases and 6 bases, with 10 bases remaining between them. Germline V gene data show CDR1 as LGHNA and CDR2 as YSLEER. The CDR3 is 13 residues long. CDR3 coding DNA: TGCGCCAGCAGCCATGAGGCGGGGGATACGCAGTATTTT. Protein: CASSHEAGDTQYF.

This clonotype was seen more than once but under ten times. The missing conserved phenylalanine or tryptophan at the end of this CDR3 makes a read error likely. CDR3 residues: CASSYRPGHSEQYL. The CDR3 nucleotides read TGTGCCAGCAGTTACCGGCCGGGACATAGCGAGCAGTACTTA. V is TRBV6-5 and J is TRBJ2-7; D is possibly TRBD1 (6 bases). The germline CDR1 and CDR2 sequences are MNHEY and SVGAGI. The CDR3 spans 14 residues. V gave up 2 bases and J gave up 6 bases, with 14 bases separating them.

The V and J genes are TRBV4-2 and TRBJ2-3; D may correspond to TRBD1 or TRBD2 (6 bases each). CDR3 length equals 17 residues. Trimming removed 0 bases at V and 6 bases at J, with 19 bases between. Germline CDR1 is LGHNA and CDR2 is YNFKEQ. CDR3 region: CASSQEWGAASMDTQYF. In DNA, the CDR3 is TGTGCCAGCAGCCAAGAATGGGGGGCAGCTAGCATGGATACGCAGTATTTT.

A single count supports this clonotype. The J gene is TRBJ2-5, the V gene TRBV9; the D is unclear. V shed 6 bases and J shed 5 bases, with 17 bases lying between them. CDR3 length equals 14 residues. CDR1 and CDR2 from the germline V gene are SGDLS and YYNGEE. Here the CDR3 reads CASKVGQCFETQYF. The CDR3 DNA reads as TGTGCCAGCAAGGTCGGGCAGTGTTTTGAGACCCAGTACTTC.